This entry concerns a single T cell receptor (beta chain). The V segment lost 0 bases and the J segment 9 bases; nucleotides outside the gene matches: 20. Per the germline V gene, CDR1 is MGHRA and CDR2 is YSYEKL. This CDR3 has 19 residues. For the second PCR, which ran for roughly 6 to 11 cycles, a sample-barcoded 5' primer and a J-beta primer mix were used. Each CDR3 protein gets one entry after TCRdb re-called the 5' RACE reads with MiXCR. The table has about 640,000 distinct CDR3 sequences, around 54% seen once. This sample is drawn from a study of blood T cells in healthy people across ages. This rearrangement joins TRBV4-1 to TRBJ2-1; 7 nucleotides align to TRBD1. This clonotype originated in a man aged 60 to 69 in good health. Input material: blood. The CDR3 sequence: CASSQEAGGRVGWSGEQFF. The CDR3 region has the DNA TGCGCCAGCAGCCAAGAGGCAGGGGGTAGAGTTGGTTGGTCGGGTGAGCAGTTCTTC.